This TCR beta chain was sequenced for a study of regulatory T cells (dated by TCRdb to the late 2010s). About the study as a whole: The study compared T-cell receptor beta repertoires of sorted regulatory, conventional CD4+ and CD8+ T cells between CD3G-deficient patients and healthy controls. What the research found in general, with its limitations: Patient repertoires showed restricted unique TRB V-J pairs and skewed V and J gene usage, most marked in regulatory T cells. Enrichment for hydrophobic residues at CDR3 positions 6 and 7 was found in conventional CD4+ T cells from CD3G-deficient patients, suggesting more self-reactive specificities.

A word on this clone: Its antigen has not been determined. Qualities for individual bases were not recorded, and no much larger clone is one base off.

The multiplex PCR relied on 52 forward TRBV primers and 13 reverse TRBJ primers, and amplification bias was corrected through assay-based and computational methods. Within the immunoSEQ assay, multiplex PCR amplified rearranged TRB loci from genomic DNA. Sequencing of the TRB amplicons was done on an Illumina HiSeq platform. Per the original workflow: Custom algorithms error-filtered the raw sequences and aligned the raw sequences to reference gene sequences, after which the immunoSEQ online tools were used for analysis. Productive and nonproductive TRB rearrangement frequencies were evaluated among both unique and total sequences. The likelihood of self-reactivity was estimated by examining two features, hydrophobicity and amino acid composition, of TRB CDR3 positions 6 and 7. Group comparisons used t tests, Mann-Whitney tests or two-way ANOVA run in Prism software. Drawn from immuneACCESS, this table holds only the in-frame rearrangements with V and J called that TCRdb kept. Clones are partly lost; checked studies trace under half to an unresolved V gene and leave the rest unexplained. V and J calls and clone size are copied from that table; D and trimming were computed from the DNA. The sample table holds over 30,000 clones, of which nearly 95% were seen once. Clones ranked in the top ten supply 0.98% of the sample.

Evidence of autoimmunity was present in all CD3G-deficient patients, and the autoimmunity was more severe in two of the patients. At testing, patients were between 2 and 39 years old and showed lower naive and higher memory CD4+ and CD8+ T-cell proportions. CD4+ cells were FACS-sorted into CD25-high CD127-low regulatory T cells and CD25-low CD127-high conventional CD4+ T cells. The patient group comprised a handful of individuals with CD3G deficiency. Patient samples and clinical data were obtained from an international physician network spanning the United States, Europe and Asia. Ficoll density separation was used to isolate peripheral blood mononuclear cells. The germline V gene provides CDR1 MDHEN and CDR2 SYDVKM. The CDR3 runs 12 amino acids, cysteine and phenylalanine included. Only the CDR3 portion is preserved as DNA: 36 bases, with reading frame beginning at the first base. The junction carries 4 bases between V and J, which are trimmed by 2 bases and 5 bases respectively.

The chain uses TRBV28 and TRBJ1-3, with the identity of the D gene unclear. The sample was conventional CD4+ T cells sorted from blood. The receptor's source is a child aged 2 to 9 with CD3G deficiency. The CDR3 here reads CASSLNRNTIYF. The DNA sequence reads TGTGCCAGCAGTTTAAACCGAAACACCATATATTTT.